Listed below are T cell receptor beta chains from one sample, sequenced in a study of T cell responses to AZD1222 COVID-19 vaccine. Measured with immunoSEQ multiplex PCR; TCRdb has only the in-frame clones, and not every one. In the table there are 90,000 to 120,000 clones, approximately 86% of which are singletons. The source was peripheral blood, collected on day 0 of AZD1222 vaccination. The receptors here all came from an adult in good health. The CDR3 runs from the conserved cysteine through the conserved F or W. D genes are given only for firm matches. Size values are once, few and many counts, or a class for expanded clones, and some rows have none.

CASSYGDRGRDYGYTF,TGTGCCAGCAGCTACGGGGACAGGGGGCGAGACTATGGCTACACCTTC,TRBV11-1,NA,TRBJ1-2,TRBD1
CASSQGQVTTFF,TGCGCCAGCAGCCAAGGTCAGGTTACAACTTTCTTT,TRBV4-1,few,TRBJ1-1,NA
CASSIGGGGSYNEQFF,TGTGCCAGTAGTATAGGAGGGGGAGGGTCCTACAATGAGCAGTTCTTC,TRBV19,once,TRBJ2-1,NA
CASSPPQRTGLTGELFF,TGTGCCAGCTCACCCCCACAACGGACAGGGCTCACCGGGGAGCTGTTTTTT,TRBV18,NA,TRBJ2-2,TRBD1
CASSSPTGIRLGYTF,TGTGCCAGCAGTTCCCCGACAGGGATACGTCTTGGCTACACCTTC,TRBV6-5,NA,TRBJ1-2,TRBD1
CATSDHLFSTDTQYF,TGTGCCACCAGTGATCACTTATTTAGCACAGATACGCAGTATTTT,TRBV24-1,NA,TRBJ2-3,NA
CASSQEGTSGFSDTQYF,TGTGCCAGCAGCCAAGAAGGAACTAGCGGATTCTCAGATACGCAGTATTTT,TRBV3-1/TRBV3-2,NA,TRBJ2-3,TRBD2
CASSQDGRRLAANTGELFF,TGTGCCAGCAGCCAAGACGGGCGAAGGCTAGCGGCGAACACCGGGGAGCTGTTTTTT,TRBV3-1/TRBV3-2,NA,TRBJ2-2,TRBD2
CASSQEGGSGNTIYF,TGCGCCAGCAGCCAAGAAGGGGGAAGTGGAAACACCATATATTTT,TRBV4-1,NA,TRBJ1-3,NA
CASSPGGGGEPEAFF,TGCGCCAGCAGCCCCGGAGGGGGGGGCGAGCCTGAAGCTTTCTTT,TRBV5-1,NA,TRBJ1-1,NA
CASSIGEGYEQYF,TGTGCCAGTAGTATCGGGGAGGGCTACGAGCAGTACTTC,TRBV19,once,TRBJ2-7,TRBD2
CASSLGRNYNSPLHF,TGTGCCAGCAGCTTAGGACGGAACTATAATTCACCCCTCCACTTT,TRBV7-2,NA,TRBJ1-6,NA
CASSYRQGRGKETQYF,TGTGCCAGCAGTTACCGACAGGGGAGGGGGAAAGAGACCCAGTACTTC,TRBV6-2/TRBV6-3,NA,TRBJ2-5,NA
CASSHSPGLRGMHEQFF,TGCGCCAGCAGCCATTCCCCGGGACTCAGAGGGATGCATGAGCAGTTCTTC,TRBV4-1,NA,TRBJ2-1,NA
CASSLQGEYQPQHF,TGTGCCAGCAGCCTACAGGGGGAATATCAGCCCCAGCATTTT,TRBV28,NA,TRBJ1-5,TRBD1
CASSFSRGTGAYSNQPQHF,TGTGCCAGCAGCTTTTCTCGCGGGACAGGGGCTTATAGCAATCAGCCCCAGCATTTT,TRBV5-6,NA,TRBJ1-5,TRBD1